The 20 T cell receptor beta chains below come from one sample, sequenced in a study of OX40 agonist ivuxolimab in advanced cancers. Using immunoSEQ multiplex PCR, the repertoire was profiled, and TCRdb retains in-frame clones only, with some absent. The repertoire holds about 110,000 clones, with approximately 90% as singletons. Sequenced material: CD4+ or CD8+ T cells sorted from blood, taken in a trial of the OX40 agonist ivuxolimab. All receptors come from an adult with an advanced solid tumor such as melanoma, head and neck, liver or kidney cancer.

V usage is TRBV7-2 and J usage is TRBJ2-7; D remains ambiguous. Germline lookup yields CDR1 SGHTA and CDR2 FQGNSA. This CDR3 is built from 13 residues. V lost 5 bases to trimming and J lost 4 bases, with 12 bases between them. CDR3 bases: TGTGCCAGCAGCCACCGCTCCGTTTACGAGCAGTACTTC. As protein: CASSHRSVYEQYF.

The chain has TRBV5-1 and TRBJ1-4; D uncertain. The CDR3 runs to 15 residues. CDR1 and CDR2 from the germline V gene are SGHRS and YFSETQ. The V gene lost 10 bases and the J gene lost 4 bases, with 20 bases spanning the gap. The CDR3 DNA sequence: TGCGCCGGCGTTTCCAAGTTCCCCTTTAATGAAAAACTGTTTTTT. Encoded protein: CAGVSKFPFNEKLFF.

The chain carries TRBV5-1 and TRBJ2-1, with 10 bases fitting TRBD1. The junction had 6 bases not matched to a gene; V was cut back by 2 bases and J by 7 bases. The CDR3 loop spans 15 amino acids. Germline lookup yields CDR1 SGHRS and CDR2 YFSETQ. The CDR3 here is CASSLSGTGVNEQFF. The CDR3 DNA follows: TGCGCCAGCAGCTTATCGGGGACAGGGGTAAATGAGCAGTTCTTC.

This clone occurred a few times. The same CDR3 can be traced to other DNA sequences in this sample. The chain links TRBV2 to TRBJ2-7; 12 bases map to TRBD2. The germline V gene encodes CDR1 SNHLY and CDR2 FYNNEI. V shed 4 bases and J 1 base; nucleotides not matched to a gene: 2. CDR3 length equals 15 residues. In nucleotides, the CDR3 is TGTGCCAGCAGTGCACTAGCGGGAGGTTCCTACGAGCAGTACTTC. The encoded protein is CASSALAGGSYEQYF.

The rearrangement joins TRBV11-2 to TRBJ2-5, with D perhaps given as TRBD1 or TRBD2 (5 bases each). The CDR3 totals 14 residues. Per germline, CDR1 SGHAT and CDR2 FQNNGV. Trimming took 5 bases from V and 5 from J, leaving 15 bases between them. The CDR3 loop is CASSITGTLETQYF. Here the CDR3 DNA reads TGTGCCAGCAGCATAACCGGGACGCTGGAGACCCAGTACTTC.

The rearrangement joins TRBV7-8 to TRBJ1-2; no reliable D call. The length of the CDR3 is 14 residues. The V gene's germline CDR1 is SGHVS and CDR2 FQNEAQ. V was shortened by 5 bases and J by 2 bases, with 12 bases between the two germline ends. CDR3 sequence reads: CASSQGVVNYGYTF. The CDR3 DNA reads TGTGCCAGCAGCCAAGGAGTCGTCAACTATGGCTACACCTTC.

This chain uses TRBV15 with TRBJ2-3; D is possibly TRBD2 (6 bases). Germline V lookup: CDR1 LNHNV, CDR2 YYDKDF (reference sequence). The CDR3 is 16 residues long. V lost 1 base and J 6 bases, leaving 17 bases between the germline ends. CDR3 loop: CATSRGPRQRADTQYF. DNA of the CDR3: TGTGCCACCAGCAGAGGCCCACGCCAGCGGGCGGATACGCAGTATTTT.

This clone was observed once. The chain carries TRBV15 and TRBJ2-5; 7 bases are a match to TRBD1. This CDR3 has 15 residues. Trimming removed 7 bases from V and 5 bases from J; junction bases left unmatched: 13. Germline-derived CDR1 and CDR2 are LNHNV and YYDKDF (reference sequence). CDR3 DNA: TGTGCCACCACGAGGGGGACAGATTCGGGGGAGACCCAGTACTTC. This translates into CATTRGTDSGETQYF. The full variable domain, in which reference TRBV15 and TRBJ2-5 provide the parts outside the CDR3, is DAMVIQNPRYQVTQFGKPVTLSCSQTLNHNVMYWYQQKSSQAPKLLFHYYDKDFNNEADTPDNFQSRRPNTSFCFLDIRSPGLGDTAMYLCATTRGTDSGETQYFGPGTRLLVL.

J is TRBJ2-1 and V is TRBV30; D possibly corresponds to TRBD2 (6 bases). This CDR3 region has 13 residues. Germline V lookup: CDR1 GTSNPN, CDR2 SVGIG (reference sequence). The ends were cut back, 0 bases at V and 7 bases at J, with 10 bases in the middle. CDR3: CAWSVLDYNEQFF. The CDR3 DNA follows: TGTGCCTGGAGTGTACTGGACTATAATGAGCAGTTCTTC.

The chain couples TRBV6-5 to TRBJ2-5; D ambiguous. The CDR3 length is 14 residues. The germline V and J ends were trimmed by 6 bases and 4 bases, with 15 bases remaining between them. Germline V lookup: CDR1 MNHEY, CDR2 SVGAGI. The CDR3 nucleotides read TGTGCCAGCAGCCCGTCTTTCGAGGTAGAGACCCAGTACTTC. This translates into CASSPSFEVETQYF.

This clone was recorded a few times. The chain employs TRBV5-1 and TRBJ2-3, with 12 bases identical to TRBD2. CDR3 length: 16 residues. V shed 0 bases, J shed 3 bases, and the junction held 2 bases outside the gene matches. The germline V gene encodes CDR1 SGHRS and CDR2 YFSETQ. CDR3 in amino acids: CASSLGGTSGTDTQYF. DNA for the CDR3: TGCGCCAGCAGCTTGGGAGGGACTAGCGGGACAGATACGCAGTATTTT.

The gene calls are TRBV9 and TRBJ2-1; TRBD2 is a possible D gene (5 bases). Germline CDR1 reads SGDLS; CDR2 reads YYNGEE. Trimming removed 2 bases from V and 5 bases from J, with 20 bases in between. CDR3 length: 17 amino acids. The CDR3 DNA sequence: TGTGCCAGCAGCGTCCGTGGTTTGAGCGGAGGAAACAATGAGCAGTTCTTC. It yields the protein CASSVRGLSGGNNEQFF. Full variable domain (outside the CDR3, taken from reference TRBV9 and TRBJ2-1): DSGVTQTPKHLITATGQRVTLRCSPRSGDLSVYWYQQSLDQGLQFLIQYYNGEERAKGNILERFSAQQFPDLHSELNLSSLELGDSALYFCASSVRGLSGGNNEQFFGPGTRLTVL.

This clone was detected once. This chain connects TRBV5-1 to TRBJ2-1; 9 bases agree with TRBD2. Germline loops: CDR1 SGHRS, CDR2 YFSETQ. CDR3 length: 16 amino acids. V was pared by 0 bases and J by 6 bases, with 7 bases of the junction left unmatched. The CDR3 DNA follows: TGCGCCAGCAGCTTGGCGGGCCTAGCGGGGACCAATGAGCAGTTCTTC. Residues: CASSLAGLAGTNEQFF.

The chain carries TRBV5-1 and TRBJ1-1; maybe TRBD1 (5 bases). Germline lookup yields CDR1 SGHRS and CDR2 YFSETQ. The CDR3 covers 14 residues. Between the trimmed V and J ends, which lost 5 bases and 0 bases, there was a span of 11 bases. CDR3: CASSGGWVNTEAFF. In nucleotides, the CDR3 is TGCGCCAGCAGTGGGGGGTGGGTGAACACTGAAGCTTTCTTT.

The rearrangement links TRBV7-9 to TRBJ1-2; D perhaps matches TRBD1 (5 bases). The CDR3 extends over 14 amino acids. Germline V CDR1 and CDR2: SEHNR, FQNEAQ (reference sequence). Deletions cut 1 base from V and 3 bases from J, with 9 bases between. This CDR3 reads CASSLEGADYGYTF. The CDR3 region has the DNA TGTGCCAGCAGCTTAGAAGGGGCTGACTATGGCTACACCTTC.

The chain combines TRBV10-3 with TRBJ2-3, with TRBD2 identical over 10 bases. The V and J ends lost 6 bases and 2 bases, in that order; junction bases with no gene match: 11. The CDR3 loop spans 17 amino acids. CDR1 is ENHRY, CDR2 SYGVKD, per germline. CDR3 loop: CAISPGLAGDTTDTQYF. CDR3 nucleotides: TGTGCCATCAGCCCTGGGCTAGCGGGGGACACCACAGATACGCAGTATTTT.

The chain joins TRBV9 to TRBJ1-4; weak D call: TRBD1 (5 bases). V lost 3 bases and J 5 bases, leaving 5 bases between the germline ends. CDR1 and CDR2 (germline): SGDLS, YYNGEE. There are 12 residues in the CDR3. CDR3 amino acids: CASSGGNEKLFF. DNA of the CDR3: TGTGCCAGCAGCGGGGGGAATGAAAAACTGTTTTTT.

The chain couples TRBV15 to TRBJ1-1, with D possibly being TRBD1 (6 bases). Germline V gene lookup returns CDR1 LNHNV and CDR2 YYDKDF (reference sequence). The CDR3 totals 14 residues. The V end was cut by 2 bases, the J end by 1 base, with 8 bases between. The CDR3 nucleotides read TGTGCCACCAGCAGACAGACAGGGAACACTGAAGCTTTCTTT. Its translation is CATSRQTGNTEAFF.

This clone has only a few counts. The rearrangement uses TRBV19 and TRBJ1-5; D remains ambiguous. The CDR3 loop spans 13 amino acids. Trimming removed 0 bases from V and 9 bases from J, with 9 bases in between. Germline CDR1 reads LNHDA; CDR2 reads SQIVND (reference sequence). CDR3 in amino acids: CASSIDRESPQHF. As DNA, the CDR3 is TGTGCCAGTAGTATAGATCGGGAATCGCCCCAGCATTTT.

This rearrangement joins TRBV6-4 to TRBJ2-1, with D hard to call. The CDR3 is 15 residues long. Germline CDR1 is MRHNA and CDR2 is SNTAGT. V lost 6 bases and J 0 bases, leaving 12 bases between the germline ends. The CDR3 DNA is TGTGCCAGCAGCGAGAGGCTCAGCTCCTACAATGAGCAGTTCTTC. Translation: CASSERLSSYNEQFF.